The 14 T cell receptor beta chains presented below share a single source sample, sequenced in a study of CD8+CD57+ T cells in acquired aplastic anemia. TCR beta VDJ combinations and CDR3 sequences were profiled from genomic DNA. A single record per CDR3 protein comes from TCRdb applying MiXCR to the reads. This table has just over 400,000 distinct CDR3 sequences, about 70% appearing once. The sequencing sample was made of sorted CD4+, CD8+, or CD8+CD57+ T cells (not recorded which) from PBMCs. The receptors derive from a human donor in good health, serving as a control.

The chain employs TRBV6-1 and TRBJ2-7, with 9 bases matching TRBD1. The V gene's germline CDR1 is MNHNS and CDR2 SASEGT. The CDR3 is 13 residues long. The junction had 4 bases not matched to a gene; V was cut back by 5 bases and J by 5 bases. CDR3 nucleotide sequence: TGTGCCAGCAGTCCTGACAGGGGGGACGAGCAGTACTTC. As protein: CASSPDRGDEQYF.

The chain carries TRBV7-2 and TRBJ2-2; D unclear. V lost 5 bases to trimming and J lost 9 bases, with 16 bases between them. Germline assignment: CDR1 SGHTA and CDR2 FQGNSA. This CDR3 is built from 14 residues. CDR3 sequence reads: CASSQETQWRELFF. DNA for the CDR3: TGTGCCAGCAGCCAAGAGACGCAGTGGCGGGAGCTGTTTTTT.

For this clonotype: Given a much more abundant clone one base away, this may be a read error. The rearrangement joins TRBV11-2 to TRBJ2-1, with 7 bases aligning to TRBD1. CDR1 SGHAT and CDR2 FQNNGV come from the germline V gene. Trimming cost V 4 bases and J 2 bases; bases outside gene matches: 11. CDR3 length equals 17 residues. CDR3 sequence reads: CASSSTRDSLTYNEQFF. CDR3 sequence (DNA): TGTGCCAGCAGCTCGACCCGGGACAGTTTAACCTACAATGAGCAGTTCTTC. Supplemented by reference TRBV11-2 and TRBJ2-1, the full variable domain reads EAGVAQSPRYKIIEKRQSVAFWCNPISGHATLYWYQQILGQGPKLLIQFQNNGVVDDSQLPKDRFSAERLKGVDSTLKIQPAKLEDSAVYLCASSSTRDSLTYNEQFFGPGTRLTVL.

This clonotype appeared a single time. The CDR3 here is CASTPPHGDNKSPLHF. CDR3 bases: TGTGCCAGCACCCCTCCCCACGGCGACAATAAATCTCCCCTCCACTTT. This chain joins TRBV7-2 and TRBJ1-6; D ambiguous. The germline CDR1 and CDR2 sequences are SGHTA and FQGNSA. The CDR3 consists of 16 residues. Trimming cost V 7 bases and J 13 bases, with 26 bases left between them.

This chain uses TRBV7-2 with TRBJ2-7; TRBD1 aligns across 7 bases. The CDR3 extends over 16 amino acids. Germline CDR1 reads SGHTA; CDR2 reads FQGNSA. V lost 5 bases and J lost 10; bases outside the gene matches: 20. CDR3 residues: CASSQDRVVPTSSQYF. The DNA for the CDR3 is TGTGCCAGCAGCCAAGACAGGGTAGTGCCTACGAGCAGTCAGTACTTC.

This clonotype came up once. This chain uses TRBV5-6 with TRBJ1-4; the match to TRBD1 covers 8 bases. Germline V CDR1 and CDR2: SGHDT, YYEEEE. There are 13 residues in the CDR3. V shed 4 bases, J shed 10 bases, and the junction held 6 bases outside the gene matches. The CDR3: CASSVDRGSKLFF. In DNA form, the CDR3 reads TGTGCCAGCAGCGTCGACAGGGGATCAAAACTGTTTTTT.

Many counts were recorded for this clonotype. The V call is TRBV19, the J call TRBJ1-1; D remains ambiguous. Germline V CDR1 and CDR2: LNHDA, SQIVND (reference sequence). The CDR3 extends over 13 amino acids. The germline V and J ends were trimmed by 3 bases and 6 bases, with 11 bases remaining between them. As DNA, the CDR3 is TGTGCCAGTAGTATTGGAGAAGGCGCTGAAGCTTTCTTT. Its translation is CASSIGEGAEAFF.

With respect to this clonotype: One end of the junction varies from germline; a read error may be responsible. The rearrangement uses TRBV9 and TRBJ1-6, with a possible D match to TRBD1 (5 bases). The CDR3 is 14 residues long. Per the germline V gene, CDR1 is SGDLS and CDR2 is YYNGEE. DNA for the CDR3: TGTGCCACCAGCAGAGTGGGGGGAAAGTCACCCGACCACTTT. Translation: CATSRVGGKSPDHF. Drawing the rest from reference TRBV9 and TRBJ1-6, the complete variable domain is DSGVTQTPKHLITATGQRVTLRCSPRSGDLSVYWYQQSLDQGLQFLIQYYNGEERAKGNILERFSAQQFPDLHSELNLSSLELGDSALYFCATSRVGGKSPDHFGNGTRLTVT.

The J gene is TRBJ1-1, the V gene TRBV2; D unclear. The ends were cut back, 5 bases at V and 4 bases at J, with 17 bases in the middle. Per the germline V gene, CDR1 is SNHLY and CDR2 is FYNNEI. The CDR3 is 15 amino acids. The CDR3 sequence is CASSPLVLPGTEAFF. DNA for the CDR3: TGTGCCAGCAGTCCTCTGGTCCTGCCGGGCACTGAAGCTTTCTTT.

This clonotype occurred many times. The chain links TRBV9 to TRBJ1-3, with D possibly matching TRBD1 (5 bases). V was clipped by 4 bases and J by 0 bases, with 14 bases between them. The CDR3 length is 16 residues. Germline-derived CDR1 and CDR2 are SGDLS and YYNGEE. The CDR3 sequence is CASSSHVGDSGNTIYF. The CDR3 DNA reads TGTGCCAGCAGCTCGCACGTAGGGGACTCTGGAAACACCATATATTTT.

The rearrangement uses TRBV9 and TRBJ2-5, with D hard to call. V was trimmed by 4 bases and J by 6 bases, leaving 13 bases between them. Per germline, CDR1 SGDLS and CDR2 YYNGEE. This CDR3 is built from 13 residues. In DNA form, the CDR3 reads TGTGCCAGCAGCCAAACGGTGGAACAGACCCAGTACTTC. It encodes CASSQTVEQTQYF. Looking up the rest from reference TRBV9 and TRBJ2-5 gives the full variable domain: DSGVTQTPKHLITATGQRVTLRCSPRSGDLSVYWYQQSLDQGLQFLIQYYNGEERAKGNILERFSAQQFPDLHSELNLSSLELGDSALYFCASSQTVEQTQYFGPGTRLLVL.

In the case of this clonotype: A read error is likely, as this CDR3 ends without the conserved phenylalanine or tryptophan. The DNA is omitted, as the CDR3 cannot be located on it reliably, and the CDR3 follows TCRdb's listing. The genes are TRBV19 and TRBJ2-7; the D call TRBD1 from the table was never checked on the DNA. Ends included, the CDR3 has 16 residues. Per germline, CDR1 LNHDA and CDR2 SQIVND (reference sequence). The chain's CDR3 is CASTGDGYEQYFGPGI.

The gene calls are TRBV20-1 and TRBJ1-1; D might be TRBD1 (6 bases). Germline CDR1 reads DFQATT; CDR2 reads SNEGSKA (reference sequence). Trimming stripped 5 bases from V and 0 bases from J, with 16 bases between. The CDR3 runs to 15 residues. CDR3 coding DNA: TGCAGTGCTCCACCCGCCGGGACACTGAACACTGAAGCTTTCTTT. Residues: CSAPPAGTLNTEAFF.

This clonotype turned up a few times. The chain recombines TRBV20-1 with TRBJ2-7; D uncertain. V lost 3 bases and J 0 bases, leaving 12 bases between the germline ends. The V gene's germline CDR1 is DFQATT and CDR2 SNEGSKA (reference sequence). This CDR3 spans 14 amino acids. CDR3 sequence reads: CSARTSGNSYEQYF. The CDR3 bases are TGCAGTGCTAGGACTTCAGGAAACTCCTACGAGCAGTACTTC.